This entry is about one TCR beta chain. TCRdb's copy holds only in-frame clones and misses some; the assay was immunoSEQ multiplex PCR. The sample lists 85,000 to 90,000 clones, 86% seen once, with around a fifth in the top ten. The data stem from a study of control samples from healthy donors and cancer patients. Sequenced input: blood. The clonotype was recovered from a man aged 25-45 years in good health.

DNA of the CDR3: TGTGCCAGCAGTGAATGGCAGGGAAACACTGAAGCTTTCTTT. Protein: CASSEWQGNTEAFF. V usage is TRBV2 and J usage is TRBJ1-1, with D perhaps TRBD1 (5 bases). Germline V gene sequence: CDR1 SNHLY, CDR2 FYNNEI. Trimming left V 2 bases short and J 2 bases short, with 9 bases between. The CDR3 is 14 residues long.